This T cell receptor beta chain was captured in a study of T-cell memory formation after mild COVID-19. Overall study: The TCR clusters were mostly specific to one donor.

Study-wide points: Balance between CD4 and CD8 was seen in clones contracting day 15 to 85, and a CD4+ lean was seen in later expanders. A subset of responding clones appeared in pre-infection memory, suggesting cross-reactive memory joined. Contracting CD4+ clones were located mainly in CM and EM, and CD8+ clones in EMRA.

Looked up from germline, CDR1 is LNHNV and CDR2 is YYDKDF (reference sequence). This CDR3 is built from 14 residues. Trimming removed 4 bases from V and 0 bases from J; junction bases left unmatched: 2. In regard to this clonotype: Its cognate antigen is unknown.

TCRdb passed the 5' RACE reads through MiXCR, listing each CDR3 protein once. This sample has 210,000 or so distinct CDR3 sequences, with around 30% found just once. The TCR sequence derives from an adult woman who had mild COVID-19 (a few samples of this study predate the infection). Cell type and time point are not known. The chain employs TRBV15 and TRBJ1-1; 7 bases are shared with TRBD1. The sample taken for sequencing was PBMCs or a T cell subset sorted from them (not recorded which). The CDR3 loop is CATSNRGLNTEAFF. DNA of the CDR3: TGTGCCACCAGCAACAGGGGTTTGAACACTGAAGCTTTCTTT.